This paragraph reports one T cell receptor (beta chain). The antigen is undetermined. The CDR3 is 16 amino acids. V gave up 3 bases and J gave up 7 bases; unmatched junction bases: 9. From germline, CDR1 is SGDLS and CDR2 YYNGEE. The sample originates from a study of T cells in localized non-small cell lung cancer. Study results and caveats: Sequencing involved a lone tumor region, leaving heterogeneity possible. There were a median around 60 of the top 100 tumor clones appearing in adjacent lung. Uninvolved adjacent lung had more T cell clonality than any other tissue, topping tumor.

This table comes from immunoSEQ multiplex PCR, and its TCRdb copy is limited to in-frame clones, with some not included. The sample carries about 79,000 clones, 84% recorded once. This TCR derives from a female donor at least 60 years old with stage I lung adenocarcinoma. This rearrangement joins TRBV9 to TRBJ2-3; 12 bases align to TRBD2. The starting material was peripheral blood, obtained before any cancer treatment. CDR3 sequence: CASSGGLAGGPNTQYF. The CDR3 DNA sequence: TGTGCCAGCAGCGGAGGGCTAGCGGGGGGGCCGAATACGCAGTATTTT.